The TCR beta chain under discussion was sequenced for a study of PD-L1 blockade in urothelial cancer. Across the study: Males with urothelial cancer arising in the bladder constituted most of the 29 patients. Blood was evaluated 3 weeks (second dose) and 6 weeks after therapy began. Median T cell yield from blood was approximately 150,000.

CDR1 and CDR2 (germline): SGHVS, FNYEAQ. V lost 4 bases, J lost 5 bases, and 26 bases lay in between. The CDR3 loop spans 18 amino acids. Sample time point: peripheral blood 6 weeks after treatment start. TCRdb's copy holds only in-frame clones and misses some; the assay was immunoSEQ multiplex PCR. The sample lists 100,000 to 150,000 clones, 86% occurring once. The specimen comprised PBMCs, sampled around atezolizumab (anti-PD-L1) treatment. The chain combines TRBV7-6 with TRBJ2-5; D is possibly TRBD1 (6 bases). This clonotype was sampled from a man aged 45-65 years with urothelial cancer. CDR3 in DNA: TGTGCCAGCAGCTCATGGGCCGTTGGGGGCGGTAGCCTGGAGACCCAGTACTTC. Encoded protein: CASSSWAVGGGSLETQYF.